Below, 4 T cell receptor beta chains from the same sample are listed, as sequenced in a study of tumor-infiltrating lymphocytes in primary liver carcinoma. Blood RNA originated from unsorted whole blood, with germline DNA additionally extracted. Using a constant-region primer together with ProtoScript II reverse transcriptase, TCR beta cDNA was made from about 490 ng of total RNA. Researchers made the TCR beta libraries by running three nested multiplex PCR rounds with slightly modified ARM-PCR. Rounds one and two of PCR, each of 10 cycles, were primed with TRBV1-TRBV30 forward primers and a C-beta reverse primer. TCRdb itself ran the multiplex PCR reads through MiXCR, one entry per CDR3 protein. The sample lists approximately 310,000 distinct CDR3 sequences, 65% occurring once. Sequenced sample: peripheral blood. These receptors originate from a man aged 35 to 55 with primary liver carcinoma and hepatitis B virus infection.

In regard to this clonotype: This may be a read error: a much more frequent sequence differs by one nucleotide. The V call is TRBV5-6, the J call TRBJ1-5; D remains ambiguous. CDR3 length: 14 amino acids. Germline V gene lookup returns CDR1 SGHDT and CDR2 YYEEEE. The chain's CDR3 is CASGLAQSNQPQHF. The DNA for the CDR3 is TGTGCCAGCGGCTTGGCTCAGAGCAATCAGCCCCAGCATTTT.

Regarding this clonotype: A much bigger clone sits one base away, suggesting this may be a read error. The chain joins TRBV6-6 to TRBJ2-5; 7 nucleotides line up with TRBD1. CDR1 is MNHNY and CDR2 is SVGAGI in the germline V gene (reference sequence). Trimming cost V 9 bases and J 14 bases; bases outside gene matches: 12. The CDR3 consists of 11 residues. CDR3: CARTSLGQRYF. The CDR3, as DNA: TGTGCCAGAACCTCACTGGGACAGCGCTACTTC.

Worth noting for this clonotype: A read error may be the cause here, since a much bigger clone is one base away. The chain uses TRBV4-3 and TRBJ1-1, with a possible D match to TRBD1 (5 bases). The germline CDR1 and CDR2 sequences are LGHNA and YSLEER. The CDR3 is 16 amino acids. V lost 2 bases to trimming and J lost 1 base, with 14 bases between them. The CDR3, as DNA: TGCGCCAGCAGCCAATTAAGCACAGGACAGAACACTGAAGCTTTCTTT. Translated, it gives CASSQLSTGQNTEAFF.

Comment on this clonotype: A much larger clone lies one base from this, so it may be a read error. In this CDR3 the conserved last residue, phenylalanine or tryptophan, is missing, so a read error is likely. The V and J genes are TRBV29-1 and TRBJ2-7; D is undetermined. The CDR3 is made up of 13 amino acids. Germline assignment: CDR1 SQVTM and CDR2 ANQGSEA. The V and J ends lost 4 bases and 0 bases respectively, with 10 bases between them. The CDR3, as DNA: TGCAGCGTTGTATCCGGAAACTCCTACGAGCAGTACCTC. It codes for CSVVSGNSYEQYL.